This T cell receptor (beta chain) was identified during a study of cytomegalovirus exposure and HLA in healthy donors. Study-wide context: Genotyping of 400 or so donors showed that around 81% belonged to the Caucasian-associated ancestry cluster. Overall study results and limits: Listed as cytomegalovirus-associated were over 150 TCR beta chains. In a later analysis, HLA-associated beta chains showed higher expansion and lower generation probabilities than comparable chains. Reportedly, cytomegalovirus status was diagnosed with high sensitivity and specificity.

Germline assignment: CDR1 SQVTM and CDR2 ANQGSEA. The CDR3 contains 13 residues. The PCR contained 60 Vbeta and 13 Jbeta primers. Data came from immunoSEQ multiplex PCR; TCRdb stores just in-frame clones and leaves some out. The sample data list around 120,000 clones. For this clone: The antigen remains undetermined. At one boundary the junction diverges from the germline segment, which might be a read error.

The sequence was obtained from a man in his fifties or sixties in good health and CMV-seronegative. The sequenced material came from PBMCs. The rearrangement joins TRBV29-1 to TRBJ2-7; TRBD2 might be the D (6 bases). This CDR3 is CSVVGGKGYERYF. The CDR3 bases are TGCAGCGTTGTCGGGGGTAAGGGCTACGAGCGGTACTTC.